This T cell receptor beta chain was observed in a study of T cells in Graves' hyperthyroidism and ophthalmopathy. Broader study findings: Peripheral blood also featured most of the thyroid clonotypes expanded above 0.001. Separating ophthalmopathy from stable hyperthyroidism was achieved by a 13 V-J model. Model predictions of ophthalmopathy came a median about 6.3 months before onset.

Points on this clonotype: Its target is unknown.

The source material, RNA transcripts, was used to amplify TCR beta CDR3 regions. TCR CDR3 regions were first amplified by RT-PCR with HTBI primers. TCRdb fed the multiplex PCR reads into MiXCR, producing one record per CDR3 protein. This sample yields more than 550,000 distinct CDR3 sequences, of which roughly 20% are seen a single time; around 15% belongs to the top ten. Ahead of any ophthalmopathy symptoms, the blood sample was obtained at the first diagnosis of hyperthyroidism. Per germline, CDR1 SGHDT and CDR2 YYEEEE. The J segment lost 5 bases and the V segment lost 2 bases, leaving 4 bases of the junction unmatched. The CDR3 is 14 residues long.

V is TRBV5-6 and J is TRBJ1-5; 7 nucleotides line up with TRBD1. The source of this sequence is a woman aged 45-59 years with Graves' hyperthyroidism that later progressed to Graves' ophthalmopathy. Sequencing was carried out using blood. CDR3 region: CASSLFTGDQPQHF. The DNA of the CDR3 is TGTGCCAGCAGCTTATTCACAGGGGATCAGCCCCAGCATTTT.